This T cell receptor (beta chain) was sequenced for a study of blood T cell repertoires in COVID-19. Study-level background: The United States, Italy and Spain supplied acute and convalescent COVID-19 samples.

The junction had 11 bases not matched to a gene; V was cut back by 7 bases and J by 1 base. Germline V gives CDR1 MNHEY, CDR2 SMNVEV (reference sequence). The CDR3 has 16 residues. The data were produced by immunoSEQ multiplex PCR, yet TCRdb's version contains in-frame clones alone and is incomplete. The table includes 97,000 or so clones, around 92% detected once. Sample: peripheral blood. V and J are TRBV27 and TRBJ2-3, with 7 bases aligning to TRBD1. This clonotype originated in a man aged 18 to 29 with acute or convalescent COVID-19. CDR3 loop: CASTLFGTAGTDTQYF. Written as DNA, the CDR3 is TGTGCCAGCACCCTCTTCGGGACAGCTGGCACAGATACGCAGTATTTT.